This T cell receptor (beta chain) was retrieved from a study of blood T cells in healthy people across ages. CDR3 length: 17 residues. The germline V gene has CDR1 SEHNR and CDR2 FQNEAQ (reference sequence). On this clonotype: The junction does not match germline at one end; this may be a read error.

Using a J-beta primer mix together with a sample-barcoded 5' primer, a second PCR was run for roughly 7 to 11 cycles. In TCRdb, the 5' RACE reads were re-called with MiXCR into one record per CDR3 protein. The sample yields hundreds of thousands of distinct CDR3 sequences, 29% seen once. The source material was blood. The gene calls are TRBV7-9 and TRBJ2-3; 14 bases fit TRBD2. This sequence was found in an elderly woman in good health. The CDR3 spells CTSSPGLAGGRTDTQYF. The DNA for the CDR3 is TGTACCAGCAGCCCAGGACTAGCGGGGGGTCGCACAGATACGCAGTATTTT.